This T cell receptor (beta chain) was sequenced in a study of control samples from healthy donors and cancer patients. The table came from immunoSEQ multiplex PCR; TCRdb's copy has only in-frame clones and leaves some out. This table has about 69,000 clones, around 92% appearing once. The V gene lost 5 bases and the J gene lost 7 bases, with 20 bases spanning the gap. CDR1 and CDR2 from the germline V gene are SGHAT and FQNNGV. The CDR3 is 15 amino acids. The chain employs TRBV11-2 and TRBJ2-5; D assignment may be TRBD1 or TRBD2 (5 bases each). The sample was PBMCs. This TCR came from a man between 60 and 70 years old with lung cancer. DNA for the CDR3: TGTGCCAGCAGCCCTAGGCAGGGCCCAGGAGGGACCCAGTACTTC. As protein: CASSPRQGPGGTQYF.